These 5 T cell receptor beta chains came from one sample sequenced in a study of blood T cell repertoires in COVID-19. Measured with immunoSEQ multiplex PCR; TCRdb has only the in-frame clones, and not every one. The profile covers about 38,000 clones, with approximately 86% appearing a single time and around 4.8% taken by the ten largest. Source material: peripheral blood. All receptors come from a man aged 45-65 years with active COVID-19.

The chain combines TRBV5-1 with TRBJ1-1; the match to TRBD1 covers 7 bases. This CDR3 contains 13 residues. In germline, CDR1 is SGHRS, CDR2 YFSETQ. V lost 5 bases, J lost 3 bases, and 4 bases stayed unmatched. CDR3 protein: CASRLTGDTEAFF. The DNA for the CDR3 is TGCGCCAGCAGGCTTACAGGGGACACTGAAGCTTTCTTT.

The rearrangement uses TRBV9 and TRBJ1-4; D ambiguous. CDR3 length: 16 residues. CDR1 is SGDLS and CDR2 is YYNGEE in the germline V gene. V was pared by 2 bases and J by 6 bases, with 17 bases between. Here the CDR3 reads CASSVSLGWGDEKLFF. DNA for the CDR3: TGTGCCAGCAGCGTCTCTCTGGGATGGGGAGATGAAAAACTGTTTTTT. Filled out from reference TRBV9 and TRBJ1-4, the complete variable domain reads DSGVTQTPKHLITATGQRVTLRCSPRSGDLSVYWYQQSLDQGLQFLIQYYNGEERAKGNILERFSAQQFPDLHSELNLSSLELGDSALYFCASSVSLGWGDEKLFFGSGTQLSVL.

This clone was observed a few times. V and J are TRBV7-8 and TRBJ2-7; D possibly corresponds to TRBD2 (6 bases). The germline V and J ends were trimmed by 1 base and 5 bases, with 6 bases remaining between them. This CDR3 spans 12 amino acids. CDR1 and CDR2 from the germline V gene are SGHVS and FQNEAQ. The chain's CDR3 is CASSLVADEQYF. CDR3 bases: TGTGCCAGCAGCTTAGTAGCGGACGAGCAGTACTTC.

The chain's CDR3 is CASSVPGGYQETQYF. CDR3 DNA: TGTGCCAGCAGCGTCCCCGGAGGGTACCAAGAGACCCAGTACTTC. The rearrangement uses TRBV9 and TRBJ2-5; D possibly corresponds to TRBD2 (6 bases). The V gene lost 2 bases and the J gene lost 0 bases, with 11 bases spanning the gap. CDR3 length: 15 residues. The V gene's germline CDR1 is SGDLS and CDR2 YYNGEE.

This clone was counted a few times. The chain carries TRBV4-3 and TRBJ1-4, with D possibly matching TRBD1 (5 bases). CDR3 length: 18 amino acids. V was cut by 0 bases and J by 5 bases, with 19 bases left in between. Germline V CDR1 and CDR2: LGHNA, YSLEER. CDR3 protein: CASSQDPASGGWNEKLFF. In nucleotides, the CDR3 is TGCGCCAGCAGCCAAGATCCGGCTAGCGGGGGGTGGAATGAAAAACTGTTTTTT.